These T cell receptor beta chains were read from a single sample in a study of blood T cell repertoires in COVID-19. Sequenced by immunoSEQ multiplex PCR; TCRdb stores in-frame clones only, minus some. The table includes around 100,000 clones, approximately 90% detected once. The sequenced material came from peripheral blood. The source is a woman of 80 years or more in a cohort sampled during active COVID-19. Both conserved end residues are part of each CDR3. A D gene is named only where the DNA matches it firmly. The size entry is marked missing in some rows and otherwise reads once, few, many or a size class.

J gene,CDR3 length,clone size,V gene,D gene,CDR3 protein,CDR3 DNA
TRBJ2-7,12,-,TRBV3-1/TRBV3-2,-,CASSLPGGEQYF,TGTGCCAGCAGCCTCCCAGGGGGGGAGCAGTACTTC
TRBJ2-1,17,-,TRBV27,-,CASSLLTHEGAYNEQFF,TGTGCCAGCAGTTTATTGACTCACGAAGGAGCCTACAATGAGCAGTTCTTC
TRBJ1-1,14,-,TRBV5-1,-,CASSLGLRQIEAFF,TGCGCCAGCAGCTTGGGGTTGAGGCAGATTGAAGCTTTCTTT
TRBJ2-2,14,-,TRBV19,-,CASSIVGGTGELFF,TGTGCCAGTAGTATCGTCGGCGGCACCGGGGAGCTGTTTTTT
TRBJ2-3,14,few,TRBV7-9,-,CATLTQGPTDTQYF,TGTGCCACCCTCACACAGGGACCCACAGATACGCAGTATTTT
TRBJ2-2,18,-,TRBV11-2,TRBD2,CASSPRLTSGREFGELFF,TGTGCCAGCAGCCCTCGCCTGACTAGCGGGAGAGAATTCGGGGAGCTGTTTTTT
TRBJ2-7,14,-,TRBV5-1,-,CASSLDGLGDEQYF,TGCGCCAGCAGCTTGGACGGTTTAGGGGACGAGCAGTACTTC
TRBJ1-1,13,-,TRBV3-1/TRBV3-2,-,CASSREGWTEAFF,TGTGCCAGCAGCCGGGAGGGGTGGACTGAAGCTTTCTTT
TRBJ1-3,20,once,TRBV9,-,CASSVALGGRTGPSGNTIYF,TGTGCCAGCAGCGTAGCTTTGGGGGGGAGGACGGGACCCTCTGGAAACACCATATATTTT
TRBJ2-3,15,-,TRBV5-1,-,CASSPSGLSTDTQYF,TGCGCCAGCAGCCCCAGCGGGCTGAGCACAGATACGCAGTATTTT
TRBJ2-7,15,-,TRBV18,TRBD2,CASSPRAGNSYEQYF,TGTGCCAGCTCACCAAGAGCGGGGAACTCCTACGAGCAGTACTTC
TRBJ1-5,15,-,TRBV19,TRBD1,CASSTGTGGNQPQHF,TGTGCCAGTAGTACAGGGACAGGGGGGAATCAGCCCCAGCATTTT
TRBJ2-1,14,-,TRBV27,TRBD2,CASEDRGGVNEQFF,TGTGCCAGTGAGGACCGGGGGGGTGTCAATGAGCAGTTCTTC
TRBJ2-1,16,-,TRBV5-1,-,CASSPVGGSSYNEQFF,TGCGCCAGCAGCCCCGTTGGGGGGAGCTCCTACAATGAGCAGTTCTTC
TRBJ2-7,15,-,TRBV24-1,TRBD2,CATESGTSGRYEQYF,TGTGCCACCGAGTCAGGGACTAGCGGGAGGTACGAGCAGTACTTC
TRBJ2-1,14,-,TRBV12-5,-,CASGDTSSYNEQFF,TGTGCTAGTGGCGACACCTCTTCTTACAATGAGCAGTTCTTC
TRBJ1-1,17,-,TRBV9,TRBD1,CASSALRGTGGNTEAFF,TGTGCCAGCAGCGCGCTCAGAGGAACAGGGGGGAACACTGAAGCTTTCTTT
TRBJ2-1,15,-,TRBV19,TRBD1,CASSAGQGVYNEQFF,TGTGCCAGTAGTGCGGGACAGGGGGTCTACAATGAGCAGTTCTTC
TRBJ2-2,15,-,TRBV5-1,-,CASSLDTGDTGELFF,TGCGCCAGCAGCTTAGACACCGGGGACACCGGGGAGCTGTTTTTT
TRBJ2-3,16,-,TRBV24-1,TRBD1,CATSDLGQGITDTQYF,TGTGCCACCAGTGATTTAGGACAGGGGATCACAGATACGCAGTATTTT
TRBJ1-2,13,-,TRBV5-4,-,CASSLPGEYGYTF,TGTGCCAGCAGCTTACCGGGGGAATATGGCTACACCTTC
TRBJ2-1,14,-,TRBV3-1/TRBV3-2,-,CASSQRGSYNEQFF,TGTGCCAGCAGCCAACGGGGCTCCTACAATGAGCAGTTCTTC
TRBJ2-7,17,-,TRBV4-1,TRBD1,CASSKTGTTGETYEQYF,TGCGCCAGCAGTAAAACCGGGACAACAGGGGAAACTTACGAGCAGTACTTC
TRBJ2-1,15,-,TRBV3-1/TRBV3-2,TRBD2,CASSPSGGRDNEQFF,TGTGCCAGCAGCCCGAGCGGGGGACGGGACAATGAGCAGTTCTTC
TRBJ1-2,15,-,TRBV28,TRBD1,CASRGTGTANYGYTF,TGTGCCAGCAGGGGGACAGGGACAGCCAACTATGGCTACACCTTC
TRBJ2-7,14,-,TRBV30,-,CAWSRGDLPDEQYF,TGTGCCTGGAGTAGGGGCGATCTTCCGGACGAGCAGTACTTC
TRBJ1-4,14,once,TRBV7-2,TRBD1,CASSLQGVSEKLFF,TGTGCCAGCAGCTTGCAGGGGGTCAGTGAAAAACTGTTTTTT
TRBJ2-1,15,-,TRBV6-5,-,CASSASGGSYNEQFF,TGTGCCAGCAGCGCATCTGGGGGGTCCTACAATGAGCAGTTCTTC
TRBJ2-7,12,-,TRBV19,TRBD2,CASTRGRDEQYF,TGTGCCAGTACGAGAGGGAGGGACGAGCAGTACTTC
TRBJ1-5,12,-,TRBV5-6,-,CASSFINQPQHF,TGTGCCAGCAGCTTCATTAATCAGCCCCAGCATTTT
TRBJ2-5,14,-,TRBV5-6,-,CASSLGRGQETQYF,TGTGCCAGCAGCTTGGGACGGGGCCAAGAGACCCAGTACTTC
TRBJ2-7,14,-,TRBV5-6,TRBD1,CASSLRAGGYEQYF,TGTGCCAGCAGCTTGAGGGCAGGGGGTTACGAGCAGTACTTC
TRBJ2-5,15,-,TRBV5-6,TRBD2,CASRPGSGRVETQYF,TGTGCCAGCAGGCCTGGAAGCGGGAGGGTGGAGACCCAGTACTTC
TRBJ2-2,15,-,TRBV2,-,CASSEAGGNTGELFF,TGTGCCAGCAGTGAAGCGGGGGGGAACACCGGGGAGCTGTTTTTT
TRBJ2-2,15,once,TRBV5-4,TRBD2,CASSATSSYTGELFF,TGTGCCAGCAGCGCGACTAGCTCCTACACCGGGGAGCTGTTTTTT